This section outlines one T cell receptor beta chain sequence together with its context. The antigen is unknown. Conversion of TCR transcripts into cDNA relied on 5'RACE template switching, which added a universal primer site and UMIs. TCRdb called the 5' RACE reads again in MiXCR, with one record for every CDR3 protein. The data show about 500,000 distinct CDR3 sequences, with 17% seen just once and about 18% held by the top ten. The sample belongs to a study of T cells after yellow fever vaccination. Overall study context: Each low-cell-number fraction was prepared by means of SMART-Seq v4 Ultra Low Input.

Regarding the study as a whole: Peak timing came faster in the weaker secondary response, day 5 versus 15. Post-booster repertoires again held most primary-vaccination clones (roughly 95% CD4, roughly 90% CD8).

This receptor was taken from a man between 18 and 29 years old who received the YFV17D yellow fever vaccine. Source: PBMCs, taken more than 4 days after the first yellow fever vaccination.

The CDR3 reads CATSRVGTAAIYEQYF. The CDR3 DNA is TGTGCCACCAGCAGAGTAGGAACTGCGGCTATCTACGAGCAGTACTTC. This sequence joins TRBV15 and TRBJ2-7; D is ambiguous. Germline V gives CDR1 LNHNV, CDR2 YYDKDF (reference sequence). Between the trimmed V and J ends, which lost 1 base and 3 bases, there was a span of 16 bases. The CDR3 is made up of 16 amino acids.